This TCR beta chain emerged from a study of response to subunit inactivated influenza vaccine. Findings and limits, study-wide: Researchers suggested that each seasonal influenza vaccination recruits few new T cells.

This clonotype was seen only a few times. Its antigen is not identified. TCRdb re-called the RT-PCR reads through MiXCR, storing one row per CDR3 protein. The sample consists of 650,000 to 800,000 distinct CDR3 sequences, about 15% of them appearing once. The CDR3 has 13 amino acids. The germline gives CDR1 DFQATT, CDR2 SNEGSKA (reference sequence). Between the trimmed V and J ends, which lost 4 bases and 7 bases, there was a span of 16 bases. The starting material was PBMCs from blood, obtained approximately 15 days before vaccination. This chain connects TRBV20-1 to TRBJ1-1, with D possibly TRBD1 on 6 matching bases. The sequence derives from a man aged 50 to 59 who received an inactivated influenza vaccine. CDR3 sequence: CSANRDTTIEAFF. DNA for the CDR3: TGCAGTGCTAACCGGGACACAACAATTGAAGCTTTCTTT.